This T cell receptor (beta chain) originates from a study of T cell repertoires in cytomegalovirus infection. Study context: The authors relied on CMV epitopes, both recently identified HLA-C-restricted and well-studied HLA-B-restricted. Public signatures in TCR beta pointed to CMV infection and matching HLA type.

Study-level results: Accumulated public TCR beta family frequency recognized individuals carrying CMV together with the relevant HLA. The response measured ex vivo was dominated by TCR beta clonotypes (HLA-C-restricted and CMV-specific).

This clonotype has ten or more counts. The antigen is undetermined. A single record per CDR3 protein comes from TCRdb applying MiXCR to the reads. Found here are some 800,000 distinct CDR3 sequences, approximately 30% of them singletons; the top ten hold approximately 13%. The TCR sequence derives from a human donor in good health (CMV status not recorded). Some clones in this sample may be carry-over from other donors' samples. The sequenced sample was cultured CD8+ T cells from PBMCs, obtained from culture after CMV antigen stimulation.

CDR3 sequence reads: CASSLALSTGVEAFF. CDR3 in DNA: TGTGCCAGCAGTTTAGCGCTATCTACGGGGGTGGAAGCTTTCTTT. V is TRBV12-3 or TRBV12-4 and J is TRBJ1-1; the D gene is possibly TRBD1 (5 bases). Trimming cost V 0 bases and J 8 bases, with 16 bases left between them. The CDR3 extends over 15 amino acids.